The 21 T cell receptor beta chains reported below all come from one sample, sequenced in a study of blood T cell repertoires in COVID-19. Only in-frame clones appear in the TCRdb table, and some are missing; sequencing was by immunoSEQ multiplex PCR. Of 150,000 or so clones in the sample, approximately 80% were seen once. The sample comprised peripheral blood. These receptor sequences come from a man aged 60 to 75 with active or convalescent COVID-19.

This chain uses TRBV5-1 with TRBJ2-3, with 9 bases that match TRBD2. Germline loops: CDR1 SGHRS, CDR2 YFSETQ. The CDR3 length is 13 residues. V was clipped by 5 bases and J by 6 bases; unmatched bases: 4. DNA for the CDR3: TGCGCCAGCAGGCGGGAGGGCCTGGATACGCAGTATTTT. Translated: CASRREGLDTQYF.

This clone appeared once. The V and J genes are TRBV19 and TRBJ1-1; D is perhaps TRBD1 (5 bases). Germline-derived CDR1 and CDR2 are LNHDA and SQIVND (reference sequence). Trimming took off 5 bases at V and 0 bases at J, with 19 bases between the two ends. This CDR3 is built from 17 residues. CDR3 residues: CASSPRQGTYLNTEAFF. CDR3 nucleotides: TGTGCCAGTAGTCCCCGGCAGGGCACTTACCTGAACACTGAAGCTTTCTTT.

This chain joins TRBV29-1 and TRBJ1-5, with 10 bases identical to TRBD1. This CDR3 is 11 amino acids long. V lost 6 bases, J lost 10 bases, and 3 bases stayed unmatched. Germline loops: CDR1 SQVTM, CDR2 ANQGSEA. CDR3 loop: CSVGDRGPQHF. CDR3 coding DNA: TGCAGCGTGGGGGACAGGGGACCCCAGCATTTT.

The chain joins TRBV5-1 to TRBJ2-1, with D possibly matching TRBD1 (6 bases). Germline V gene data show CDR1 as SGHRS and CDR2 as YFSETQ. Trimming removed 0 bases from V and 4 bases from J, with 11 bases in between. CDR3 length equals 15 residues. CDR3 sequence reads: CASSLGAGEYNEQFF. The CDR3 DNA follows: TGCGCCAGCAGCTTGGGGGCAGGGGAATACAATGAGCAGTTCTTC.

This chain connects TRBV4-1 to TRBJ1-4, with D unresolved. Per germline, CDR1 MGHRA and CDR2 YSYEKL. This CDR3 region has 14 residues. Trimming cost V 1 base and J 4 bases, with 7 bases left between them. The chain's CDR3 is CASSQVSYNEKLFF. CDR3 coding DNA: TGCGCCAGCAGCCAAGTTAGTTATAATGAAAAACTGTTTTTT.

The chain carries TRBV7-6 and TRBJ1-3; D might be TRBD1 (5 bases). Trimming removed 0 bases at V and 4 bases at J, with 10 bases between. The CDR3 runs 15 residues. The germline gives CDR1 SGHVS, CDR2 FNYEAQ. Written as DNA, the CDR3 is TGTGCCAGCAGCTTAGCGAAAGGGGTCGGAAACACCATATATTTT. It is translated as CASSLAKGVGNTIYF.

The chain recombines TRBV19 with TRBJ2-2; 7 nucleotides agree with TRBD2. The germline V gene has CDR1 LNHDA and CDR2 SQIVND (reference sequence). This CDR3 spans 14 amino acids. V was clipped by 1 base and J by 5 bases; unmatched bases: 1. The CDR3 sequence: CASSIGRGTGELFF. CDR3 bases: TGTGCCAGTAGTATAGGGCGGGGGACCGGGGAGCTGTTTTTT.

This chain uses TRBV7-8 with TRBJ2-1; D not resolved. CDR1 is SGHVS and CDR2 is FQNEAQ in the germline V gene. The CDR3 totals 14 residues. V dropped 1 base and J dropped 4 bases, with 8 bases sitting between them. The CDR3 here is CASSLVTGYNEQFF. The DNA of the CDR3 is TGTGCCAGCAGCTTAGTCACGGGTTACAATGAGCAGTTCTTC.

V is TRBV30 and J is TRBJ1-2; no clear D. V dropped 1 base and J dropped 4 bases, with 10 bases sitting between them. The CDR3 is 13 residues long. Germline V CDR1 and CDR2: GTSNPN, SVGIG (reference sequence). CDR3: CAWSGGNGYGYTF. The DNA of the CDR3 is TGTGCCTGGAGTGGAGGGAATGGCTATGGCTACACCTTC.

The V gene is TRBV29-1, the J gene TRBJ2-1; 10 nucleotides agree with TRBD2. The J segment lost 5 bases and the V segment lost 6 bases, leaving 7 bases of the junction unmatched. The CDR3 is 14 residues long. Germline values: CDR1 SQVTM, CDR2 ANQGSEA. The CDR3 coding sequence is TGCAGCGTGCTAGCGGGAGCCGTCCACAATGAGCAGTTCTTC. Its protein is CSVLAGAVHNEQFF.

The CDR3: CASSVEGQGNTIYF. The CDR3 DNA follows: TGTGCCAGCAGTGTCGAGGGACAGGGGAACACCATATATTTT. The rearrangement uses TRBV2 and TRBJ1-3; 10 bases match TRBD1. V gave up 4 bases and J gave up 7 bases; unmatched junction bases: 4. The CDR3 is 14 residues long. The germline V gene has CDR1 SNHLY and CDR2 FYNNEI.

This chain links TRBV7-2 with TRBJ2-3; the D is unclear. The V and J ends lost 5 bases and 1 base respectively, with 13 bases between them. Germline CDR1 reads SGHTA; CDR2 reads FQGNSA. The CDR3 totals 15 residues. CDR3 loop: CASSPPGLGTDTQYF. The CDR3 coding sequence is TGTGCCAGCAGCCCCCCAGGTCTCGGCACAGATACGCAGTATTTT.

V and J are TRBV18 and TRBJ2-3; 9 positions match TRBD2. This CDR3 comprises 15 residues. V gave up 3 bases and J gave up 1 base; unmatched junction bases: 2. The germline gives CDR1 KGHSH, CDR2 LQKENI. The CDR3 here is CASSPSGSGTDTQYF. Here the CDR3 DNA reads TGTGCCAGCTCACCTAGCGGGAGTGGCACAGATACGCAGTATTTT.

This sequence joins TRBV4-3 and TRBJ2-7; tentatively, D is TRBD1 (5 bases). The germline V and J ends were trimmed by 0 bases and 0 bases, with 9 bases remaining between them. This CDR3 is built from 15 residues. Germline lookup yields CDR1 LGHNA and CDR2 YSLEER. The CDR3 nucleotides are TGCGCCAGCAGCCAAGACAGGGCGAGCTCCTACGAGCAGTACTTC. Its translation is CASSQDRASSYEQYF.

The chain uses TRBV7-2 and TRBJ2-4; D uncertain. The CDR3 is 14 amino acids. V lost 6 bases, J lost 2 bases, and 11 bases lay in between. The germline V gene has CDR1 SGHTA and CDR2 FQGNSA. The CDR3 spells CASSKAGPKNIQYF. The DNA of the CDR3 is TGTGCCAGCAGTAAGGCTGGGCCCAAAAACATTCAGTACTTC.

This clone came up a few times. The sample carries other DNA sequences with the same CDR3. This chain joins TRBV18 and TRBJ2-7, with 9 bases matching TRBD1. This CDR3 has 15 amino acids. In germline, CDR1 is KGHSH, CDR2 LQKENI. Losses at the gene ends were 2 bases for V and 4 bases for J; bases not matched to a gene: 6. The CDR3 DNA sequence: TGTGCCAGCTCACCAGAGTACAGGGGGCCTTACGAGCAGTACTTC. This sequence encodes CASSPEYRGPYEQYF.

This clone was observed once. The chain is built from TRBV10-3 and TRBJ2-3; D may be TRBD1 (6 bases). V was clipped by 4 bases and J by 6 bases, with 14 bases between them. Germline CDR1 and CDR2: ENHRY and SYGVKD. The CDR3 totals 14 residues. The DNA of the CDR3 is TGTGCCATCAGTGTCAATGGGGACACCGATACGCAGTATTTT. It codes for CAISVNGDTDTQYF.

The genes are TRBV6-5 and TRBJ2-1; possibly TRBD2 for D (5 bases). V shed 0 bases and J shed 5 bases, with 8 bases lying between them. Germline V gene data show CDR1 as MNHEY and CDR2 as SVGAGI. The CDR3 has 14 amino acids. CDR3 sequence: CASSYSTNNNEQFF. The DNA of the CDR3 is TGTGCCAGCAGTTACTCGACTAACAACAATGAGCAGTTCTTC.

This chain's CDR3 is CASRDSIGNTIYF. The CDR3 DNA sequence: TGTGCCAGCCGGGACAGTATAGGAAACACCATATATTTT. The V and J genes are TRBV28 and TRBJ1-3; TRBD1 matches 7 bases. Germline CDR1 reads MDHEN; CDR2 reads SYDVKM. The V gene end was trimmed by 8 bases and the J gene end by 4 bases; junction bases not matched to a gene: 5. CDR3 length: 13 residues.

The J gene is TRBJ2-2, the V gene TRBV19; 9 nucleotides match TRBD1. The V segment lost 4 bases and the J segment 6 bases; nucleotides outside the gene matches: 0. In germline, CDR1 is LNHDA, CDR2 SQIVND (reference sequence). This CDR3 region has 13 residues. CDR3 in amino acids: CASSNRGPGELFF. Written as DNA, the CDR3 is TGTGCCAGTAGTAACAGGGGGCCCGGGGAGCTGTTTTTT.

The gene calls are TRBV5-8 and TRBJ1-1; 7 nucleotides match TRBD1. The CDR3 length is 17 residues. Germline CDR1 and CDR2: SGHTS and YDEGEE. Unmatched junction bases numbered 15, after V lost 4 bases and J lost 3 bases. CDR3 residues: CASSLLARQGEDTEAFF. The CDR3 DNA follows: TGTGCCAGCAGCCTACTGGCCCGACAGGGAGAAGACACTGAAGCTTTCTTT.